Listed below are T cell receptor beta chains from one sample, sequenced in a study of OX40 agonist ivuxolimab in advanced cancers. Profiling relied on immunoSEQ multiplex PCR, and the TCRdb table lists in-frame clones only, not all of them. The repertoire holds 60,000 to 75,000 clones, with about 91% as singletons. This specimen was CD4+ or CD8+ T cells sorted from blood, taken in a trial of the OX40 agonist ivuxolimab. Receptors were obtained from an adult with an advanced solid tumor such as melanoma, head and neck, liver or kidney cancer. Each CDR3 is given with its conserved first and last residue. D genes are given only for firm matches. For some rows the clone size is stated as once, few or many, or as a class when expanded; others skip it.

clone size	D gene	J gene	V gene	CDR3 protein	CDR3 DNA
.	TRBD1	TRBJ1-2	TRBV5-1	CASSLVGQGANYGYTF	TGCGCCAGCAGCTTGGTCGGACAGGGGGCTAACTATGGCTACACCTTC
.	TRBD1	TRBJ2-7	TRBV7-3	CASSSPGQGNEQYF	TGTGCCAGCAGCTCCCCGGGACAGGGGAACGAGCAGTACTTC
.	.	TRBJ2-7	TRBV9	CASSVDGQRAYEQYF	TGTGCCAGCAGCGTAGATGGACAGCGAGCCTACGAGCAGTACTTC
.	TRBD2	TRBJ2-5	TRBV7-2	CASSSSSGGAATQYF	TGTGCCAGCAGCTCCTCGAGCGGGGGGGCTGCAACCCAGTACTTC
.	.	TRBJ2-1	TRBV19	CASSIGTYGGLGNEQFF	TGTGCCAGTAGCATAGGGACATACGGGGGGCTTGGGAATGAGCAGTTCTTC
once	.	TRBJ2-7	TRBV6-5	CASSDWHLPYEQYF	TGTGCCAGCAGCGACTGGCACCTCCCCTACGAGCAGTACTTC
.	.	TRBJ1-5	TRBV6-5	CASSWQSNQPQHF	TGTGCCAGCAGTTGGCAGAGCAATCAGCCCCAGCATTTT
once	.	TRBJ2-7	TRBV6-1	CASSEALQGIYEQYF	TGTGCCAGCAGTGAAGCATTACAGGGAATCTACGAGCAGTACTTC
.	.	TRBJ2-3	TRBV2	CASSEARGTDTQYF	TGTGCCAGCAGTGAAGCCCGAGGCACAGATACGCAGTATTTT
.	.	TRBJ2-5	TRBV6-1	CASSQGWETQYF	TGTGCCAGCAGTCAGGGTTGGGAGACCCAGTACTTC
.	.	TRBJ2-2	TRBV7-9	CASRTTGGHGELFF	TGTGCCAGCAGGACGACAGGTGGTCACGGGGAGCTGTTTTTT
.	.	TRBJ1-5	TRBV2	CASRGSVGNQPQHF	TGTGCCAGCAGGGGATCGGTTGGGAATCAGCCCCAGCATTTT
few	.	TRBJ2-6	TRBV5-5	CASSLGADFSGANVLTF	TGTGCCAGCAGCTTGGGGGCCGACTTCTCTGGGGCCAACGTCCTGACTTTC